Sequencing of this T cell receptor (beta chain) was carried out in a study of shared clonotypes between healthy human individuals. Germline CDR1 LNHDA, CDR2 SQIVND (reference sequence). V was clipped by 7 bases and J by 0 bases, with 13 bases between them. The CDR3 runs to 15 residues. In the naive CD8 group, cells lacked CD45RO and were positively selected for CCR7, so terminally differentiated effector memory CD45RA+ cells were left out. Produced via immunoSEQ multiplex PCR; TCRdb's table is partial and in-frame only. The data hold around 600,000 clones, with around 96% observed a single time. This TCR was recovered from a woman aged 30 to 39 in good health. The genes are TRBV19 and TRBJ1-5, with D unresolved. The sample comprised naive CD8+ T cells sorted from blood. The CDR3 loop is CASNPYGASNQPQHF. The CDR3 DNA sequence: TGTGCCAGTAACCCTTACGGAGCTAGCAATCAGCCCCAGCATTTT.